This T cell receptor beta chain was found in a study of control samples from healthy donors and cancer patients. The table came from immunoSEQ multiplex PCR; TCRdb's copy has only in-frame clones and leaves some out. The table shows 120,000 to 150,000 clones, with about 90% occurring only once. Germline CDR1 is SGHTA and CDR2 is FQGNSA. The length of the CDR3 is 15 residues. The V end was cut by 5 bases, the J end by 3 bases, with 17 bases between. This TCR derives from a man aged 18 to 30 in good health. Specimen: blood. The chain recombines TRBV7-2 with TRBJ2-7; D perhaps matches TRBD1 (5 bases). CDR3: CASSPTVGASYEQYF. CDR3 nucleotide sequence: TGTGCCAGCAGCCCGACAGTGGGCGCGAGCTACGAGCAGTACTTC.